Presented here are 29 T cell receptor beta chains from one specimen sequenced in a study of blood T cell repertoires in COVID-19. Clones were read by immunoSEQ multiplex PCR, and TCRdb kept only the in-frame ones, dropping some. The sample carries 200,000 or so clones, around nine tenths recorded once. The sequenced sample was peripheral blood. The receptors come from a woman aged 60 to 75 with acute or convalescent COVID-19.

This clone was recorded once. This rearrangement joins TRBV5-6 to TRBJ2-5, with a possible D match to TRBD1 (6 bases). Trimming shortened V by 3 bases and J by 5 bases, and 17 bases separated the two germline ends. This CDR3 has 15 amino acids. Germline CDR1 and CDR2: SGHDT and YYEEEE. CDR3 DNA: TGTGCCAGCAGCTCCCCTTACAGGGCGGTGGAGACCCAGTACTTC. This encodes CASSSPYRAVETQYF. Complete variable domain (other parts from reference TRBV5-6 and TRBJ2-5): DAGVTQSPTHLIKTRGQQVTLRCSPKSGHDTVSWYQQALGQGPQFIFQYYEEEERQRGNFPDRFSGHQFPNYSSELNVNALLLGDSALYLCASSSPYRAVETQYFGPGTRLLVL.

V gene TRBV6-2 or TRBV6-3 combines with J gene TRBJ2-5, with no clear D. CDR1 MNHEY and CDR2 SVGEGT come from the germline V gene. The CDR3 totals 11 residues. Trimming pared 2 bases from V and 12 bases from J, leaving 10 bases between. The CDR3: CASSYGPSKYF. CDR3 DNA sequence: TGTGCCAGCAGTTACGGGCCCAGCAAGTACTTC.

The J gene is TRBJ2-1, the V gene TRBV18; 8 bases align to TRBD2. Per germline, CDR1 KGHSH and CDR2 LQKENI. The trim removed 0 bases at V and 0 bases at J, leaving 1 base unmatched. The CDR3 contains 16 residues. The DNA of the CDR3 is TGTGCCAGCTCACCACCTAGCGGGATCTCCTACAATGAGCAGTTCTTC. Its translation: CASSPPSGISYNEQFF.

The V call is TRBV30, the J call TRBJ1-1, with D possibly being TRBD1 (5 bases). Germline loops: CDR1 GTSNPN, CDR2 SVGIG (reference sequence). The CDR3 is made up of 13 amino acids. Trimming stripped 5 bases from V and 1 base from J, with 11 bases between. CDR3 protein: CAWGGGQNTEAFF. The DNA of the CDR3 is TGTGCCTGGGGGGGAGGACAGAACACTGAAGCTTTCTTT.

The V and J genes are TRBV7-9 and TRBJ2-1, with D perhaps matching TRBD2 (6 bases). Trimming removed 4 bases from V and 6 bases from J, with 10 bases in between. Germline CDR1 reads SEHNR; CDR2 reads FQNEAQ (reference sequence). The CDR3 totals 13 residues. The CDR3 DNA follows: TGTGCCAGCAGCTATCCAGCGGGCAATGAGCAGTTCTTC. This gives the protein CASSYPAGNEQFF.

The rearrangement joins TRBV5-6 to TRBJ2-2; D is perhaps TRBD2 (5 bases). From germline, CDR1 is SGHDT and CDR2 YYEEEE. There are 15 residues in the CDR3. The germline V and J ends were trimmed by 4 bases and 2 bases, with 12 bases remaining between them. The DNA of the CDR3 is TGTGCCAGCAGCCCCCTCGGGGAAAACACCGGGGAGCTGTTTTTT. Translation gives CASSPLGENTGELFF.

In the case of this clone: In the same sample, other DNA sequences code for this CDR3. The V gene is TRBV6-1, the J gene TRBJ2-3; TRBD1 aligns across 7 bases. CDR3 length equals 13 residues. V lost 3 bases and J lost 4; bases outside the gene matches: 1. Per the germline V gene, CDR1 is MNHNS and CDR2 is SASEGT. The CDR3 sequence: CASSEQGADTQYF. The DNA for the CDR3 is TGTGCCAGCAGTGAGCAGGGGGCAGATACGCAGTATTTT.

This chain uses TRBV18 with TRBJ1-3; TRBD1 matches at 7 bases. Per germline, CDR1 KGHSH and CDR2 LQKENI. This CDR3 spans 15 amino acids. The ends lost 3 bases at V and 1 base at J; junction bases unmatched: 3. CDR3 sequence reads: CASSPSGGSGNTIYF. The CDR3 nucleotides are TGTGCCAGCTCACCTTCAGGGGGTTCTGGAAACACCATATATTTT.

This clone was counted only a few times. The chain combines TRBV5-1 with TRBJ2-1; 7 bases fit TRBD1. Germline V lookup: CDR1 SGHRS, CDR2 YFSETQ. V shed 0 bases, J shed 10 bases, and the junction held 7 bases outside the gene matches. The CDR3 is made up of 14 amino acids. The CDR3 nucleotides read TGCGCCAGCAGCTTGGAGAGACCGACAGGGGAGCAGTTCTTC. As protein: CASSLERPTGEQFF.

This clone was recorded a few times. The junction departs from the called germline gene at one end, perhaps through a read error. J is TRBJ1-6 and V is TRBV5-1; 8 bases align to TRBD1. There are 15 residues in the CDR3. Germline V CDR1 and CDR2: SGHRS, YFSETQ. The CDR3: CASRLDRAFNSPLHF. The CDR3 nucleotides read TGCGCCAGCAGGTTGGACAGGGCTTTTAATTCACCCCTCCACTTT.

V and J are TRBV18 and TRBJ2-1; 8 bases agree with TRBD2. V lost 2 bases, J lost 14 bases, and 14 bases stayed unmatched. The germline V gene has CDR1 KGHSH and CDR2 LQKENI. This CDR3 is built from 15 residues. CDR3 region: CASSPSTGTSYSKFF. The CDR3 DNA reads TGTGCCAGCTCACCAAGTACCGGGACTAGTTATTCTAAGTTCTTC.

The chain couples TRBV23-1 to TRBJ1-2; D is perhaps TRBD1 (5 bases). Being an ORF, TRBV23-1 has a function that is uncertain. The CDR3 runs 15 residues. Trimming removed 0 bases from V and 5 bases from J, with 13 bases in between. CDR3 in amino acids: CASSQSPGRIYGYTF. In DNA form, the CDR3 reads TGCGCCAGCAGTCAATCGCCAGGGAGGATTTATGGCTACACCTTC.

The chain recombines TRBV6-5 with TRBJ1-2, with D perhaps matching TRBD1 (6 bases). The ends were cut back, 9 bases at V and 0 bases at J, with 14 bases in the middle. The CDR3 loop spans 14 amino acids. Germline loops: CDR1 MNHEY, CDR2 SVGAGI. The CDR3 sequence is CASEGGQSNYGYTF. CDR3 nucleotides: TGTGCCAGTGAGGGGGGGCAGTCTAACTATGGCTACACCTTC.

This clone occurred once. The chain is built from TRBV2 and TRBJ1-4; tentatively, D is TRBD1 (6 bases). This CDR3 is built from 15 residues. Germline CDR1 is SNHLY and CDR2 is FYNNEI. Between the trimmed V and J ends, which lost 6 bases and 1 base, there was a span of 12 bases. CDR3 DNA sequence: TGTGCCAGCAGCGCTTCAGGGGTAACTAATGAAAAACTGTTTTTT. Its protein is CASSASGVTNEKLFF.

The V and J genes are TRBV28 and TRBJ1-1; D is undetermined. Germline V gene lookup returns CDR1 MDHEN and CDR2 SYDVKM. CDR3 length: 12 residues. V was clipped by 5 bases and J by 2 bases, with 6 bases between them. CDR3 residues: CASSVLNTEAFF. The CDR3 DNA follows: TGTGCCAGCAGTGTCCTCAACACTGAAGCTTTCTTT.

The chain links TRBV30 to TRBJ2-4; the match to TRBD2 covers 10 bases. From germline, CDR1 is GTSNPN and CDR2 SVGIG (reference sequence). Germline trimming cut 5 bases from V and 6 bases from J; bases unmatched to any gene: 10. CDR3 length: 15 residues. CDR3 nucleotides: TGTGCCTGGCGGAGGGGGATAGCGGGAGGAAACATTCAGTACTTC. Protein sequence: CAWRRGIAGGNIQYF.

The CDR3: CASSQVRGQYLYNSPLHF. For the CDR3, the DNA is TGTGCCAGCAGCCAAGTCAGGGGCCAGTATTTATATAATTCACCCCTCCACTTT. The chain uses TRBV3-1 (or the pseudogene TRBV3-2) and TRBJ1-6, with TRBD1 as a possible D gene (6 bases). There are 18 residues in the CDR3. The V end lost 1 base, the J end lost 4 bases, and 17 bases lay between the germline ends. Germline V gene lookup returns CDR1 LGHDT and CDR2 YNNKEL (reference sequence).

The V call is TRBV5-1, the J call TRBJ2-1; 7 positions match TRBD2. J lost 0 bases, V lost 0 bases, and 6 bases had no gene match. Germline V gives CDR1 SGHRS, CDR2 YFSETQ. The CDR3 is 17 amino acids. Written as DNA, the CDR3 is TGCGCCAGCAGCTTGGTCGAGCGGGGTAACTCCTACAATGAGCAGTTCTTC. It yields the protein CASSLVERGNSYNEQFF.

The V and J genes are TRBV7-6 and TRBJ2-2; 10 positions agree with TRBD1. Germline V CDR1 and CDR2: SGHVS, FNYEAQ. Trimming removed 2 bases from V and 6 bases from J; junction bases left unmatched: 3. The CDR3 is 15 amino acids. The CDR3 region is CASSLRTGGAGELFF. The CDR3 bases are TGTGCCAGCAGCTTAAGGACAGGGGGGGCCGGGGAGCTGTTTTTT.

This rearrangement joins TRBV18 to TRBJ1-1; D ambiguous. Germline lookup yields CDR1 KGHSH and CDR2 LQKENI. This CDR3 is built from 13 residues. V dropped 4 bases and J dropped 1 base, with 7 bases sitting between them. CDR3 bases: TGTGCCAGCTCACGTTCAGGGAACACTGAAGCTTTCTTT. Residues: CASSRSGNTEAFF.

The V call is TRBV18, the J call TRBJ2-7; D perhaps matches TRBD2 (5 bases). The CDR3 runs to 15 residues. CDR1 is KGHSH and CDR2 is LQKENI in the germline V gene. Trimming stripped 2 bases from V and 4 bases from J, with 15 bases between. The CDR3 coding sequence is TGTGCCAGCTCACCAGGGTCCCTAGCTTTGTACGAGCAGTACTTC. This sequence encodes CASSPGSLALYEQYF.

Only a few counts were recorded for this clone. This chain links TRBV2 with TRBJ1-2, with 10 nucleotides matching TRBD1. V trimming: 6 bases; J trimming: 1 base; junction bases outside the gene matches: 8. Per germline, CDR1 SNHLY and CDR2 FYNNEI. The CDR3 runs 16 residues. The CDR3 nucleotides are TGTGCCAGCAGCCTGACAGGGGGCGGCCTTAACTATGGCTACACCTTC. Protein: CASSLTGGGLNYGYTF. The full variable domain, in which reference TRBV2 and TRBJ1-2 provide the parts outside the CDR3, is EPEVTQTPSHQVTQMGQEVILRCVPISNHLYFYWYRQILGQKVEFLVSFYNNEISEKSEIFDDQFSVERPDGSNFTLKIRSTKLEDSAMYFCASSLTGGGLNYGYTFGSGTRLTVV.

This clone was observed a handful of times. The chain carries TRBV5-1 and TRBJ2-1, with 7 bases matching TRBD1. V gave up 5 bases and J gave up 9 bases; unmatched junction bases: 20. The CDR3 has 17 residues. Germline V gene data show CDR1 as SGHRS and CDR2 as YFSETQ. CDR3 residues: CASRIVRGGAMYSEQFF. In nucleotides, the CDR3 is TGCGCCAGCAGGATAGTTAGAGGGGGCGCGATGTACTCTGAGCAGTTCTTC.

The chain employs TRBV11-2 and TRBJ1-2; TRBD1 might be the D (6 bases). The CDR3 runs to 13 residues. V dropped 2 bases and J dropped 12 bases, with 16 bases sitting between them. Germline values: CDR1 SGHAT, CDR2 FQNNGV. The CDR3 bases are TGTGCCAGCAGCTTAAGTACAGGGTTTAGGGACACCTTC. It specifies CASSLSTGFRDTF.

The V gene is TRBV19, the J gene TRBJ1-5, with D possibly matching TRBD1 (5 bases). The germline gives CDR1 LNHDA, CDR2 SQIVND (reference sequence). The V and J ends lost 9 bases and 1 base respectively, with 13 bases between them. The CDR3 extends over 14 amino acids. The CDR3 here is CASAGRVSNQPQHF. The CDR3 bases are TGTGCCAGCGCGGGACGAGTGAGCAATCAGCCCCAGCATTTT.

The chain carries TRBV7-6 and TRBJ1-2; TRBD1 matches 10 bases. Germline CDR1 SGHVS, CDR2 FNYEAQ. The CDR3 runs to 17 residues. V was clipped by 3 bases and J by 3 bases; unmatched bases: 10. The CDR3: CASSFGTGAPADYGYTF. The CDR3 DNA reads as TGTGCCAGCAGCTTCGGGACAGGGGCCCCTGCGGACTATGGCTACACCTTC.

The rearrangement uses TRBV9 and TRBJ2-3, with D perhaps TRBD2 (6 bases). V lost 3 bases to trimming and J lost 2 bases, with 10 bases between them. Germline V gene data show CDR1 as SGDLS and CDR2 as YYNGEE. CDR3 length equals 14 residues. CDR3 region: CASSGREATDTQYF. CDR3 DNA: TGTGCCAGCAGCGGCAGGGAGGCCACAGATACGCAGTATTTT.

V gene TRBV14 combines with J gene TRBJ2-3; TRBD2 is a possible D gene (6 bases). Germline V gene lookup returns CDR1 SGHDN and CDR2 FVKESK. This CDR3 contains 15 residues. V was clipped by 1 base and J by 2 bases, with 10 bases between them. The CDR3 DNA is TGTGCCAGCAGCCAAGTAGGGGACTTCACAGATACGCAGTATTTT. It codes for CASSQVGDFTDTQYF.

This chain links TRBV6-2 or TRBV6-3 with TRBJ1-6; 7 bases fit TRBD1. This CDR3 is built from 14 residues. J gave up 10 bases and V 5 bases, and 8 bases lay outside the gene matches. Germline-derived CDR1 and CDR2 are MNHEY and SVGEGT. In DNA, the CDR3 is TGTGCCAGCAGTATAACAGGGGTCGGCTCACCCCTCCACTTT. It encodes CASSITGVGSPLHF.